A single sample is the source of the 17 T cell receptor beta chains below, sequenced in a study of shared clonotypes between healthy human individuals. Only in-frame clones appear in the TCRdb table, and some are missing; sequencing was by immunoSEQ multiplex PCR. In the table there are about 680,000 clones, approximately 75% of which are singletons. The sample comprised memory CD4+ T cells sorted from blood. As for subset: CD45RA-negative fraction. These receptors all stem from a woman in her 30s in good health.

The CDR3 is CASKDGGYTF. The CDR3 nucleotides read TGTGCCAGCAAAGATGGGGGCTACACCTTC. The chain employs TRBV6-6 and TRBJ1-2; D is uncertain. Germline V gives CDR1 MNHNY, CDR2 SVGAGI (reference sequence). The CDR3 extends over 10 amino acids. Trimming shortened V by 7 bases and J by 8 bases, and 8 bases separated the two germline ends.

The chain employs TRBV28 and TRBJ1-4; TRBD1 aligns across 9 bases. The CDR3 extends over 15 amino acids. Looked up from germline, CDR1 is MDHEN and CDR2 is SYDVKM. The trim removed 1 base at V and 8 bases at J, leaving 5 bases unmatched. The CDR3 spells CASSLSGTGKEKLFF. The CDR3 bases are TGTGCCAGCAGTTTATCCGGGACAGGGAAGGAAAAACTGTTTTTT.

As to this clone: The sample carries other DNA sequences with the same CDR3. The V and J genes are TRBV5-1 and TRBJ1-1; 11 bases line up with TRBD1. V lost 3 bases and J lost 4; bases outside the gene matches: 2. This CDR3 has 14 residues. Germline V lookup: CDR1 SGHRS, CDR2 YFSETQ. The CDR3 DNA sequence: TGCGCCAGCAGCTCGGGGACAGGGGGCACTGAAGCTTTCTTT. Translated: CASSSGTGGTEAFF.

The chain combines TRBV15 with TRBJ1-1; no clear D. CDR3 length: 16 residues. CDR1 LNHNV and CDR2 YYDKDF come from the germline V gene (reference sequence). The V gene lost 0 bases and the J gene lost 0 bases, with 11 bases spanning the gap. Here the CDR3 reads CATSRDRSYMNTEAFF. The CDR3 DNA is TGTGCCACCAGCAGAGATCGGAGCTACATGAACACTGAAGCTTTCTTT.

The chain carries TRBV2 and TRBJ1-3; possibly TRBD1 for D (5 bases). The CDR3 is 14 amino acids. The germline V gene encodes CDR1 SNHLY and CDR2 FYNNEI. V was trimmed by 7 bases and J by 2 bases, leaving 12 bases between them. CDR3 nucleotides: TGTGCCAGCAAACTGACAGTTACTGGAAACACCATATATTTT. Protein: CASKLTVTGNTIYF.

Remarks on this clone: Other DNA sequences within the sample encode an identical CDR3. This chain's CDR3 is CASSLDVYEQYF. CDR3 bases: TGCGCCAGCAGCTTGGACGTTTACGAGCAGTACTTC. This rearrangement joins TRBV5-1 to TRBJ2-7; D is unresolved. The CDR3 extends over 12 amino acids. Per germline, CDR1 SGHRS and CDR2 YFSETQ. V lost 0 bases to trimming and J lost 4 bases, with 5 bases between them.

The gene calls are TRBV6-5 and TRBJ1-4, with TRBD1 identical over 8 bases. V was clipped by 6 bases and J by 3 bases; unmatched bases: 6. Germline CDR1 is MNHEY and CDR2 is SVGAGI. The CDR3 is made up of 15 amino acids. CDR3 nucleotides: TGTGCCAGCAGACCTCCGGGACAGGCTAATGAAAAACTGTTTTTT. It encodes CASRPPGQANEKLFF.

This chain connects TRBV5-1 to TRBJ1-1, with 8 bases identical to TRBD1. The CDR3 spans 16 residues. Trimming removed 4 bases from V and 5 bases from J; junction bases left unmatched: 13. Germline-derived CDR1 and CDR2 are SGHRS and YFSETQ. The CDR3 here is CASSLMDRAEGTEAFF. The CDR3 DNA reads TGCGCCAGCAGCCTGATGGACAGGGCCGAAGGTACTGAAGCTTTCTTT.

The V gene is TRBV11-3, the J gene TRBJ2-1; TRBD1 matches at 11 bases. Germline-derived CDR1 and CDR2 are SGHNT and YENEEA. The CDR3 runs to 17 residues. V gave up 0 bases and J gave up 3 bases; unmatched junction bases: 4. CDR3 region: CASSLEAGTGGYNEQFF. As DNA, the CDR3 is TGTGCCAGCAGCTTAGAGGCCGGGACAGGGGGCTACAATGAGCAGTTCTTC.

The V call is TRBV7-2, the J call TRBJ2-2, with 14 bases lining up with TRBD2. The V and J ends lost 5 bases and 5 bases, in that order; junction bases with no gene match: 10. The V gene's germline CDR1 is SGHTA and CDR2 FQGNSA. This CDR3 region has 18 residues. The CDR3 bases are TGTGCCAGCAGCATCTTACCGGGACTAGCGGGAGTAACCGGGGAGCTGTTTTTT. As protein: CASSILPGLAGVTGELFF. Looking up the rest from reference TRBV7-2 and TRBJ2-2 gives the full variable domain: GAGVSQSPSNKVTEKGKDVELRCDPISGHTALYWYRQSLGQGLEFLIYFQGNSAPDKSGLPSDRFSAERTGGSVSTLTIQRTQQEDSAVYLCASSILPGLAGVTGELFFGEGSRLTVL.

This sequence joins TRBV28 and TRBJ2-7; D is possibly TRBD1 (5 bases). The V gene's germline CDR1 is MDHEN and CDR2 SYDVKM. The CDR3 contains 15 residues. With 2 bases removed from V and 3 bases from J, the gap between germline ends came to 14 bases. The CDR3 reads CASSLTRQLYYEQYF. The CDR3 DNA reads TGTGCCAGCAGTTTAACCCGACAGCTATACTACGAGCAGTACTTC.

The genes are TRBV5-4 and TRBJ2-3; D uncertain. Trimming pared 3 bases from V and 5 bases from J, leaving 4 bases between. Germline lookup yields CDR1 SGHNT and CDR2 YYREEE (reference sequence). The CDR3 covers 11 residues. The CDR3 sequence: CASSSGDTQYF. The CDR3 DNA reads as TGTGCCAGCAGCTCTGGAGATACGCAGTATTTT.

CDR3 in amino acids: CASSSGPPGYTF. DNA for the CDR3: TGTGCCAGCAGCTCCGGGCCCCCGGGCTACACCTTC. The rearrangement links TRBV5-6 to TRBJ1-2; D not certain. CDR1 and CDR2 from the germline V gene are SGHDT and YYEEEE. The CDR3 runs 12 residues. V gave up 3 bases and J gave up 8 bases, with 11 bases separating them.

The chain joins TRBV19 to TRBJ1-1, with D possibly being TRBD1 (5 bases). The V gene's germline CDR1 is LNHDA and CDR2 SQIVND (reference sequence). V dropped 6 bases and J dropped 5 bases, with 13 bases sitting between them. The CDR3 loop spans 13 amino acids. The CDR3 DNA is TGTGCCAGTAGACCAGAGGGGAGAACTGAAGCTTTCTTT. It yields the protein CASRPEGRTEAFF.

The V gene is TRBV7-3, the J gene TRBJ2-3; D might be TRBD1 (6 bases). Trimming took 5 bases from V and 8 from J, leaving 17 bases between them. Germline V CDR1 and CDR2: SGHTA, FQGTGA. The CDR3 extends over 14 amino acids. CDR3 DNA sequence: TGTGCCAGCAGCGGCGGACAGCCCGGCGGTACGCAGTATTTT. Amino acid sequence: CASSGGQPGGTQYF.

The rearrangement uses TRBV30 and TRBJ2-7; D unresolved. The CDR3 has 13 residues. Trimming removed 3 bases at V and 1 base at J, with 10 bases between. CDR1 GTSNPN and CDR2 SVGIG come from the germline V gene (reference sequence). This CDR3 reads CAWRPGRSYEQYF. The CDR3 coding sequence is TGTGCCTGGAGGCCCGGACGATCCTACGAGCAGTACTTC.

The rearrangement uses TRBV6-5 and TRBJ1-1; TRBD1 is a possible D gene (6 bases). The V end lost 2 bases, the J end lost 1 base, and 8 bases lay between the germline ends. Germline-derived CDR1 and CDR2 are MNHEY and SVGAGI. The CDR3 length is 14 residues. DNA for the CDR3: TGTGCCAGCAGTTACCCGGACAGGAACACTGAAGCTTTCTTT. Translating gives CASSYPDRNTEAFF.